The 27 T cell receptor beta chains listed next were all sequenced from one sample in a study of blood T cell repertoires in COVID-19. Profiling relied on immunoSEQ multiplex PCR, and the TCRdb table lists in-frame clones only, not all of them. The sample carries over 400,000 clones, roughly 91% recorded once. The sequenced sample consisted of peripheral blood. The receptors derive from a woman aged 45 to 65 with COVID-19, enrolled during active disease.

The genes are TRBV5-1 and TRBJ2-7; TRBD2 matches at 7 bases. The germline V gene encodes CDR1 SGHRS and CDR2 YFSETQ. The V segment lost 4 bases and the J segment 6 bases; nucleotides outside the gene matches: 4. The CDR3 is 12 amino acids. The CDR3 sequence: CASSLTSAEQYF. The DNA of the CDR3 is TGCGCCAGCAGCCTAACTAGCGCCGAGCAGTACTTC.

This rearrangement joins TRBV7-8 to TRBJ1-2; TRBD1 might be the D (5 bases). The CDR3 is made up of 15 amino acids. Trimming took off 4 bases at V and 1 base at J, with 13 bases between the two ends. The germline V gene has CDR1 SGHVS and CDR2 FQNEAQ. This chain's CDR3 is CASSWGVGDNYGYTF. CDR3 DNA sequence: TGTGCCAGCAGCTGGGGGGTCGGGGATAACTATGGCTACACCTTC.

The chain employs TRBV4-1 and TRBJ2-7, with 7 positions matching TRBD1. The J segment lost 3 bases and the V segment lost 1 base, leaving 6 bases of the junction unmatched. In germline, CDR1 is MGHRA, CDR2 YSYEKL. The CDR3 consists of 15 residues. The CDR3 bases are TGCGCCAGCAGCCAAGCCCCGGGGACAGTCTACGAGCAGTACTTC. It is translated as CASSQAPGTVYEQYF.

A remark on this clone: The sample holds other DNA sequences that translate to the same CDR3. This chain links TRBV5-1 with TRBJ1-6, with 10 bases matching TRBD1. This CDR3 has 14 amino acids. J was trimmed by 9 bases and V by 0 bases; bases with no gene match: 0. Germline CDR1 reads SGHRS; CDR2 reads YFSETQ. DNA for the CDR3: TGCGCCAGCAGCTTGGGGACAGGGGGTTCACCCCTCCACTTT. Translated, it gives CASSLGTGGSPLHF.

The rearrangement uses TRBV9 and TRBJ1-1; 7 nucleotides agree with TRBD1. CDR1 and CDR2 (germline): SGDLS, YYNGEE. This CDR3 contains 15 residues. V shed 4 bases and J 4 bases; nucleotides not matched to a gene: 10. CDR3 protein: CASSPPTSGGTEAFF. The CDR3 DNA sequence: TGTGCCAGCAGCCCACCAACATCAGGGGGCACTGAAGCTTTCTTT.

This clone turned up a few times. This chain connects TRBV20-1 to TRBJ2-1; D not resolved. In germline, CDR1 is DFQATT, CDR2 SNEGSKA (reference sequence). This CDR3 is 11 amino acids long. V was clipped by 4 bases and J by 9 bases, with 10 bases between them. The CDR3 protein is CSATPSVEQFF. CDR3 sequence (DNA): TGCAGTGCTACCCCTAGTGTTGAGCAGTTCTTC.

The V gene is TRBV4-1, the J gene TRBJ2-3; 9 bases line up with TRBD2. The CDR3 length is 15 residues. The germline V gene has CDR1 MGHRA and CDR2 YSYEKL. V gave up 0 bases and J gave up 4 bases; unmatched junction bases: 2. This chain's CDR3 is CASSQEGTSSDTQYF. Written as DNA, the CDR3 is TGCGCCAGCAGCCAAGAGGGGACTAGCTCAGATACGCAGTATTTT.

The V and J genes are TRBV6-2 or TRBV6-3 and TRBJ2-3; D remains unclear. The length of the CDR3 is 13 residues. The ends were cut back, 0 bases at V and 4 bases at J, with 5 bases in the middle. Germline V gives CDR1 MNHEY, CDR2 SVGEGT. The CDR3 DNA reads as TGTGCCAGCAGTTACTCCTACTCAGATACGCAGTATTTT. Amino acids: CASSYSYSDTQYF.

The chain employs TRBV5-1 and TRBJ2-3; 7 positions agree with TRBD1. The junction had 7 bases not matched to a gene; V was cut back by 3 bases and J by 3 bases. Germline CDR1 and CDR2: SGHRS and YFSETQ. The CDR3 loop spans 15 amino acids. The CDR3 loop reads CASSSRQGKTDTQYF. The CDR3 DNA reads as TGCGCCAGCAGCTCCCGACAGGGTAAAACAGATACGCAGTATTTT.

Note on this clone: At one of its ends the junction is not consistent with the germline gene, which may arise from a read error. The chain uses TRBV7-9 and TRBJ1-2; D perhaps matches TRBD1 (6 bases). The CDR3 is 10 amino acids. The V gene's germline CDR1 is SEHNR and CDR2 FQNEAQ (reference sequence). This chain's CDR3 is CASSPGQIVF. The CDR3 DNA reads as TGTGCCAGCAGCCCCGGACAGATCGTCTTC. The variable domain in full, with the rest retrieved from reference TRBV7-9 and TRBJ1-2, is DTGVSQNPRHKITKRGQNVTFRCDPISEHNRLYWYRQTLGQGPEFLTYFQNEAQLEKSRLLSDRFSAERPKGSFSTLEIQRTEQGDSAMYLCASSPGQIVFGSGTRLTVV.

V usage is TRBV5-1 and J usage is TRBJ2-1; 9 bases agree with TRBD2. V was clipped by 3 bases and J by 5 bases; unmatched bases: 9. This CDR3 comprises 16 residues. Germline CDR1 SGHRS, CDR2 YFSETQ. The CDR3: CASSSSAGGGNNEQFF. DNA for the CDR3: TGCGCCAGCAGCTCTTCAGCGGGGGGAGGGAACAATGAGCAGTTCTTC.

The V gene is TRBV3-1 (or the pseudogene TRBV3-2), the J gene TRBJ1-4, with D perhaps matching TRBD1 (5 bases). Germline V gives CDR1 LGHDT, CDR2 YNNKEL (reference sequence). The CDR3 has 14 residues. V was shortened by 1 base and J by 8 bases, with 11 bases between the two germline ends. CDR3 in DNA: TGTGCCAGCAGCCAAGCGCAGGGATACGAAAAACTGTTTTTT. Encoded protein: CASSQAQGYEKLFF.

The rearrangement links TRBV5-1 to TRBJ1-1; 8 bases align to TRBD1. Germline CDR1 reads SGHRS; CDR2 reads YFSETQ. There are 15 residues in the CDR3. After removal of 4 bases from V and 4 bases from J, the junction contained 9 bases not matched to a gene. CDR3 sequence: CASSSTGTGLTEAFF. The CDR3 bases are TGCGCCAGCAGCAGCACCGGGACAGGACTCACTGAAGCTTTCTTT.

The V and J genes are TRBV7-6 and TRBJ1-3; TRBD1 is a possible D gene (6 bases). Germline CDR1 reads SGHVS; CDR2 reads FNYEAQ. The CDR3 is made up of 15 amino acids. The V end lost 1 base, the J end lost 4 bases, and 11 bases lay between the germline ends. CDR3 residues: CASSLDYREGNTIYF. The CDR3 DNA reads as TGTGCCAGCAGCTTAGATTACAGGGAGGGAAACACCATATATTTT.

The chain carries TRBV11-2 and TRBJ2-5; TRBD1 agrees at 9 bases. Trimming removed 0 bases from V and 5 bases from J; junction bases left unmatched: 7. Germline loops: CDR1 SGHAT, CDR2 FQNNGV. This CDR3 contains 16 residues. The CDR3 reads CASSLERTGGLETQYF. DNA of the CDR3: TGTGCCAGCAGCTTAGAACGTACAGGGGGCTTGGAGACCCAGTACTTC. The full variable domain, with the rest looked up from reference TRBV11-2 and TRBJ2-5, is EAGVAQSPRYKIIEKRQSVAFWCNPISGHATLYWYQQILGQGPKLLIQFQNNGVVDDSQLPKDRFSAERLKGVDSTLKIQPAKLEDSAVYLCASSLERTGGLETQYFGPGTRLLVL.

This clone was picked up one time. The chain recombines TRBV15 with TRBJ1-4; 10 positions agree with TRBD1. Trimming took 3 bases from V and 6 from J; bases not matched to a gene: 4. This CDR3 comprises 15 residues. Germline assignment: CDR1 LNHNV and CDR2 YYDKDF (reference sequence). CDR3: CATSSPGQGHEKLFF. The CDR3 nucleotides read TGTGCCACCAGCAGTCCGGGACAGGGGCATGAAAAACTGTTTTTT. Full variable domain (rest looked up from reference TRBV15 and TRBJ1-4): DAMVIQNPRYQVTQFGKPVTLSCSQTLNHNVMYWYQQKSSQAPKLLFHYYDKDFNNEADTPDNFQSRRPNTSFCFLDIRSPGLGDTAMYLCATSSPGQGHEKLFFGSGTQLSVL.

V gene TRBV5-1 combines with J gene TRBJ2-3; 9 nucleotides line up with TRBD2. The J segment lost 3 bases and the V segment lost 3 bases, leaving 2 bases of the junction unmatched. Germline CDR1 SGHRS, CDR2 YFSETQ. The CDR3 totals 14 residues. CDR3 loop: CASSSAGGTDTQYF. The DNA of the CDR3 is TGCGCCAGCAGCTCTGCGGGGGGGACAGATACGCAGTATTTT.

CDR3 sequence (DNA): TGTGCCAGCAGCTTCAGTTCGGGTCCAGATACGCAGTATTTT. Translating gives CASSFSSGPDTQYF. This chain uses TRBV5-4 with TRBJ2-3; no firm D call. From germline, CDR1 is SGHNT and CDR2 YYREEE (reference sequence). Trimming took 2 bases from V and 4 from J, leaving 11 bases between them. The CDR3 is 14 amino acids.

The chain joins TRBV4-1 to TRBJ1-2; 7 bases align to TRBD1. The ends lost 9 bases at V and 0 bases at J; junction bases unmatched: 7. Per germline, CDR1 MGHRA and CDR2 YSYEKL. This CDR3 is 14 amino acids long. CDR3 amino acids: CASNPGQTNYGYTF. In DNA form, the CDR3 reads TGCGCCAGTAATCCGGGACAGACTAACTATGGCTACACCTTC.

The chain employs TRBV19 and TRBJ1-5; D call uncertain. Between the trimmed V and J ends, which lost 6 bases and 5 bases, there was a span of 11 bases. CDR3 length equals 13 residues. Germline CDR1 is LNHDA and CDR2 is SQIVND (reference sequence). CDR3 loop: CASRWHADQPQHF. The CDR3 DNA follows: TGTGCCAGTAGGTGGCACGCAGATCAGCCCCAGCATTTT.

This clone was counted a few times. The chain uses TRBV5-4 and TRBJ1-2; possibly TRBD1 for D (6 bases). Between the trimmed V and J ends, which lost 0 bases and 6 bases, there was a span of 12 bases. The CDR3 consists of 14 residues. The germline V gene encodes CDR1 SGHNT and CDR2 YYREEE (reference sequence). In DNA form, the CDR3 reads TGTGCCAGCAGCTTGGTGTCAGGGGAAAATGGCTACACCTTC. Protein: CASSLVSGENGYTF.

The chain combines TRBV19 with TRBJ2-2; TRBD1 might be the D (5 bases). The CDR3 length is 13 residues. The V and J ends lost 6 bases and 7 bases respectively, with 12 bases between them. Per the germline V gene, CDR1 is LNHDA and CDR2 is SQIVND (reference sequence). CDR3 nucleotide sequence: TGTGCCAGTAGCGGCAGGGAACGCGGGGAGCTGTTTTTT. Protein sequence: CASSGRERGELFF.

CDR3 sequence: CASGLVLLSTSGTDTQYF. CDR3 DNA sequence: TGTGCTAGTGGTTTGGTTCTACTCTCCACTAGCGGCACAGATACGCAGTATTTT. This sequence joins TRBV12-5 and TRBJ2-3; 7 nucleotides agree with TRBD2. Losses at the gene ends were 0 bases for V and 1 base for J; bases not matched to a gene: 10. The length of the CDR3 is 18 residues. CDR1 LGHNT and CDR2 FRNRAP come from the germline V gene.

The rearrangement links TRBV30 to TRBJ2-2; D possibly corresponds to TRBD2 (5 bases). V lost 5 bases, J lost 6 bases, and 16 bases lay in between. The CDR3 spans 14 residues. CDR1 is GTSNPN, CDR2 SVGIG, per germline (reference sequence). The CDR3 loop is CAWRGLGVAGELFF. The CDR3 nucleotides read TGTGCCTGGCGAGGGCTCGGGGTAGCCGGGGAGCTGTTTTTT.

This chain connects TRBV6-2 or TRBV6-3 to TRBJ2-1; TRBD1 agrees at 9 bases. The CDR3 sequence is 16 residues long. Per the germline V gene, CDR1 is MNHEY and CDR2 is SVGEGT. The junction had 7 bases not matched to a gene; V was cut back by 2 bases and J by 5 bases. The chain's CDR3 is CASSYDRDRVHNEQFF. The CDR3 DNA is TGTGCCAGCAGTTACGACCGGGACAGGGTCCACAATGAGCAGTTCTTC.

The gene calls are TRBV5-6 and TRBJ1-2, with a weak D call TRBD1 (6 bases). Germline CDR1 reads SGHDT; CDR2 reads YYEEEE. This CDR3 comprises 14 residues. V lost 3 bases, J lost 5 bases, and 14 bases lay in between. DNA for the CDR3: TGTGCCAGCAGCTCCCAGGGGTTGACATATGGCTACACCTTC. Its protein product is CASSSQGLTYGYTF.

This sequence joins TRBV11-1 and TRBJ1-4; D gene unclear. The V gene lost 3 bases and the J gene lost 8 bases, with 13 bases spanning the gap. The CDR3 is 14 residues long. CDR1 SGHAT and CDR2 FQDESV come from the germline V gene (reference sequence). Here the CDR3 DNA reads TGTGCCAGCAGCTTGGGGAGAGGAGAAGAAAAACTGTTTTTT. It encodes CASSLGRGEEKLFF.